This passage covers 30 T cell receptor beta chains from one sample sequenced in a study of shared clonotypes between healthy human individuals. The table came from immunoSEQ multiplex PCR; TCRdb's copy has only in-frame clones and leaves some out. The table records over 100,000 clones, roughly 70% of them present only once. The sequencing sample was made of memory CD8+ T cells sorted from blood. Subset: CD45RO+ cells pooled with CCR7-negative TemRA cells. Source of these receptors: a woman in her 30s in good health.

This clone was found a few times. CDR3 sequence reads: CASSVEASGISFTDTQYF. CDR3 sequence (DNA): TGTGCCAGCAGCGTAGAGGCTAGCGGGATCTCATTCACAGATACGCAGTATTTT. The chain has TRBV9 and TRBJ2-3, with 9 bases that match TRBD2. This CDR3 is 18 amino acids long. Germline values: CDR1 SGDLS, CDR2 YYNGEE. Losses at the gene ends were 0 bases for V and 2 bases for J; bases not matched to a gene: 10. The full variable domain, completed using reference TRBV9 and TRBJ2-3, is DSGVTQTPKHLITATGQRVTLRCSPRSGDLSVYWYQQSLDQGLQFLIQYYNGEERAKGNILERFSAQQFPDLHSELNLSSLELGDSALYFCASSVEASGISFTDTQYFGPGTRLTVL.

This chain uses TRBV10-3 with TRBJ2-7, with D possibly TRBD1 on 6 matching bases. Germline V gene data show CDR1 as ENHRY and CDR2 as SYGVKD. V was pared by 6 bases and J by 4 bases, with 19 bases between. The length of the CDR3 is 15 residues. The CDR3 here is CAIRTERGYEYEQYF. CDR3 sequence (DNA): TGTGCCATCAGGACTGAGAGGGGGTATGAGTACGAGCAGTACTTC.

The rearrangement links TRBV11-2 to TRBJ2-5; TRBD1 matches at 11 bases. The junction had 18 bases not matched to a gene; V was cut back by 6 bases and J by 3 bases. The CDR3 covers 19 residues. Germline V lookup: CDR1 SGHAT, CDR2 FQNNGV. The CDR3 sequence: CASRKPGQGGQREKETQYF. CDR3 nucleotide sequence: TGTGCCAGCAGAAAACCGGGACAGGGGGGTCAGCGGGAGAAAGAGACCCAGTACTTC.

The V gene is TRBV4-1, the J gene TRBJ2-5; 10 nucleotides agree with TRBD2. Per the germline V gene, CDR1 is MGHRA and CDR2 is YSYEKL. This CDR3 contains 16 residues. V trimming: 4 bases; J trimming: 4 bases; junction bases outside the gene matches: 9. Here the CDR3 DNA reads TGCGCCAGCAGCCCCACCGAAGCGGGAGGGCTAGAGACCCAGTACTTC. Amino acid sequence: CASSPTEAGGLETQYF.

The chain has TRBV28 and TRBJ2-7; 9 bases match TRBD2. There are 16 residues in the CDR3. Germline-derived CDR1 and CDR2 are MDHEN and SYDVKM. V was clipped by 3 bases and J by 0 bases; unmatched bases: 6. In DNA form, the CDR3 reads TGTGCCAGCAGTTTGAGGACTAGCGCGACCTCCTACGAGCAGTACTTC. It encodes CASSLRTSATSYEQYF. Drawing the rest from reference TRBV28 and TRBJ2-7, the complete variable domain is DVKVTQSSRYLVKRTGEKVFLECVQDMDHENMFWYRQDPGLGLRLIYFSYDVKMKEKGDIPEGYSVSREKKERFSLILESASTNQTSMYLCASSLRTSATSYEQYFGPGTRLTVT.

The gene calls are TRBV27 and TRBJ1-4; no firm D call. The V end was cut by 4 bases, the J end by 0 bases, with 12 bases between. This CDR3 spans 16 amino acids. Germline CDR1 and CDR2: MNHEY and SMNVEV (reference sequence). This CDR3 reads CASSSVTAATNEKLFF. The CDR3, as DNA: TGTGCCAGCAGTTCGGTGACGGCGGCAACTAATGAAAAACTGTTTTTT.

The V call is TRBV11-1, the J call TRBJ2-7; TRBD2 matches at 9 bases. V was clipped by 3 bases and J by 2 bases; unmatched bases: 2. CDR1 is SGHAT, CDR2 FQDESV, per germline (reference sequence). The CDR3 extends over 14 amino acids. The CDR3 here is CASSFLAGTYEQYF. Written as DNA, the CDR3 is TGTGCCAGCAGCTTTCTAGCGGGAACCTACGAGCAGTACTTC.

J is TRBJ2-3 and V is TRBV10-1; D gene uncertain. Trimming cost V 2 bases and J 2 bases, with 8 bases left between them. The length of the CDR3 is 14 residues. The germline V gene encodes CDR1 WNHNN and CDR2 SYGVQD (reference sequence). As DNA, the CDR3 is TGCGCCAGCAGTGAGACCCCAGACACAGATACGCAGTATTTT. Protein: CASSETPDTDTQYF.

Ten or more counts support this clone. The V and J genes are TRBV5-6 and TRBJ2-5; D is possibly TRBD1 or TRBD2 (6 bases each). The CDR3 is made up of 16 amino acids. In germline, CDR1 is SGHDT, CDR2 YYEEEE. Trimming took 6 bases from V and 2 from J, leaving 20 bases between them. CDR3 loop: CASNRRGAQFQETQYF. The CDR3 DNA sequence: TGTGCCAGCAACCGGAGGGGGGCACAGTTTCAAGAGACCCAGTACTTC.

In this sample, this clone turned up once. The V gene is TRBV6-5, the J gene TRBJ2-7; TRBD1 matches at 10 bases. The CDR3 extends over 14 amino acids. With V trimmed by 5 bases and J by 2 bases, 3 bases remained unmatched. Germline lookup yields CDR1 MNHEY and CDR2 SVGAGI. CDR3 sequence: CASSPGQGTYEQYF. CDR3 bases: TGTGCCAGCAGTCCGGGACAGGGGACCTACGAGCAGTACTTC.

This chain joins TRBV9 and TRBJ2-2; 8 positions match TRBD1. CDR3 size: 17 residues. Per the germline V gene, CDR1 is SGDLS and CDR2 is YYNGEE. Trimming took 0 bases from V and 7 from J; bases not matched to a gene: 11. The CDR3 sequence is CASSVATRGPGHGELFF. CDR3 bases: TGTGCCAGCAGCGTAGCTACCAGGGGGCCAGGGCACGGGGAGCTGTTTTTT.

The genes are TRBV11-2 and TRBJ2-7; D gene uncertain. V lost 1 base to trimming and J lost 0 bases, with 10 bases between them. The germline V gene has CDR1 SGHAT and CDR2 FQNNGV. The CDR3 has 15 amino acids. CDR3 nucleotides: TGTGCCAGCAGCTTAGCCCTCGGAAGCTCCTACGAGCAGTACTTC. It is translated as CASSLALGSSYEQYF.

The V call is TRBV13, the J call TRBJ2-5, with 9 positions matching TRBD1. Trimming removed 4 bases from V and 4 bases from J; junction bases left unmatched: 19. Germline values: CDR1 PRHDT, CDR2 FYEKMQ (reference sequence). The CDR3 consists of 19 residues. This chain's CDR3 is CASSSQINRDRETGETQYF. Written as DNA, the CDR3 is TGTGCCAGCAGCTCCCAAATCAACCGGGACAGGGAAACGGGAGAGACCCAGTACTTC. Looking up the rest from reference TRBV13 and TRBJ2-5 gives the full variable domain: AAGVIQSPRHLIKEKRETATLKCYPIPRHDTVYWYQQGPGQDPQFLISFYEKMQSDKGSIPDRFSAQQFSDYHSELNMSSLELGDSALYFCASSSQINRDRETGETQYFGPGTRLLVL.

The sample holds a few counts of this clone. This chain uses TRBV11-2 with TRBJ1-1; 11 nucleotides align to TRBD1. Trimming at V came to 5 bases and at J to 10 bases, leaving 6 bases not matched to a gene. Germline V lookup: CDR1 SGHAT, CDR2 FQNNGV. The CDR3 totals 13 residues. The CDR3 region is CASSVTGTGGAFF. CDR3 nucleotide sequence: TGTGCCAGCAGCGTCACCGGGACAGGGGGAGCTTTCTTT.

The genes are TRBV10-3 and TRBJ1-1, with a possible D match to TRBD1 (5 bases). The CDR3 is made up of 15 amino acids. V was clipped by 5 bases and J by 2 bases, with 15 bases between them. Germline CDR1 and CDR2: ENHRY and SYGVKD. The CDR3 spells CAISLRARANTEAFF. Here the CDR3 DNA reads TGTGCCATCAGTCTCAGGGCCAGGGCAAACACTGAAGCTTTCTTT.

This clone has just a few counts. The rearrangement uses TRBV5-6 and TRBJ2-3; TRBD2 might be the D (6 bases). This CDR3 has 16 amino acids. CDR1 is SGHDT and CDR2 is YYEEEE in the germline V gene. The V gene lost 6 bases and the J gene lost 1 base, with 18 bases spanning the gap. The CDR3 spells CASTRGPASGTDTQYF. The CDR3 DNA sequence: TGTGCCAGCACCCGGGGCCCGGCTAGCGGCACAGATACGCAGTATTTT.

This clone came up a few times. The rearrangement links TRBV5-6 to TRBJ2-3; 8 nucleotides agree with TRBD2. The V gene end was trimmed by 0 bases and the J gene end by 2 bases; junction bases not matched to a gene: 8. The CDR3 has 17 residues. Germline-derived CDR1 and CDR2 are SGHDT and YYEEEE. The CDR3 nucleotides read TGTGCCAGCAGCTTGGAGAGGCCGGGAGGGTCCACAGATACGCAGTATTTT. Amino acids: CASSLERPGGSTDTQYF.

The chain joins TRBV7-2 to TRBJ1-1, with no clear D. CDR1 and CDR2 (germline): SGHTA, FQGNSA. V lost 1 base, J lost 0 bases, and 3 bases lay in between. This CDR3 is built from 13 residues. The CDR3 sequence is CASSLDMNTEAFF. The CDR3 DNA is TGTGCCAGCAGCTTAGATATGAACACTGAAGCTTTCTTT.

This chain joins TRBV27 and TRBJ2-7; unclear D gene. From germline, CDR1 is MNHEY and CDR2 SMNVEV (reference sequence). The CDR3 is 16 amino acids. The V end was cut by 2 bases, the J end by 4 bases, with 18 bases between. CDR3 DNA sequence: TGTGCCAGCAGTTTAAGTCGTTGGGTGGAACGGTACGAGCAGTACTTC. It specifies CASSLSRWVERYEQYF.

This sequence joins TRBV28 and TRBJ1-2, with D perhaps TRBD1 (6 bases). V lost 3 bases, J lost 4 bases, and 18 bases lay in between. CDR1 MDHEN and CDR2 SYDVKM come from the germline V gene. This CDR3 spans 16 amino acids. CDR3 region: CASSFPGGLFLYGYTF. CDR3 DNA sequence: TGTGCCAGCAGTTTTCCTGGGGGGCTGTTCCTCTATGGCTACACCTTC.

Comment on this clone: One end of the junction does not line up with germline, which may come from a read error. This chain links TRBV6-1 with TRBJ2-1, with D perhaps matching TRBD2 (5 bases). Germline loops: CDR1 MNHNS, CDR2 SASEGT. This CDR3 spans 15 amino acids. The CDR3 DNA reads as TGTGCCAGCAGTGAAGAGGCTAGCTCCCACAATGAGCAGTTCTTC. This encodes CASSEEASSHNEQFF.

This clone was seen a few times. This sequence joins TRBV9 and TRBJ1-1; D is unresolved. There are 14 residues in the CDR3. Germline values: CDR1 SGDLS, CDR2 YYNGEE. The V end was cut by 0 bases, the J end by 6 bases, with 12 bases between. CDR3 nucleotides: TGTGCCAGCAGCGTAGGCTCCTTAGGGCCTGAAGCTTTCTTT. It encodes CASSVGSLGPEAFF.

This chain links TRBV4-2 with TRBJ1-2; 9 nucleotides agree with TRBD1. The germline CDR1 and CDR2 sequences are LGHNA and YNFKEQ. This CDR3 spans 16 amino acids. The trim removed 7 bases at V and 0 bases at J, leaving 9 bases unmatched. In DNA, the CDR3 is TGTGCCAGCACCCCGGGACAGGGTAGAGCTAACTATGGCTACACCTTC. Translation gives CASTPGQGRANYGYTF.

This clone was seen once. The chain has TRBV6-4 and TRBJ1-6; 7 positions agree with TRBD1. The germline V gene has CDR1 MRHNA and CDR2 SNTAGT. The CDR3 contains 13 residues. The junction had 8 bases not matched to a gene; V was cut back by 8 bases and J by 10 bases. CDR3 residues: CASGTGDGSPLHF. Written as DNA, the CDR3 is TGTGCCAGCGGAACAGGGGACGGATCACCCCTCCACTTT.

This clone was seen only a few times. The rearrangement uses TRBV6-5 and TRBJ2-2; D unclear. V was pared by 5 bases and J by 2 bases, with 6 bases between. The germline V gene encodes CDR1 MNHEY and CDR2 SVGAGI. The CDR3 sequence is 13 residues long. This chain's CDR3 is CASSQLNTGELFF. In DNA form, the CDR3 reads TGTGCCAGCAGTCAGCTAAACACCGGGGAGCTGTTTTTT.

The chain is built from TRBV5-4 and TRBJ2-3; D call uncertain. The ends were cut back, 0 bases at V and 5 bases at J, with 7 bases in the middle. Germline V gene sequence: CDR1 SGHNT, CDR2 YYREEE (reference sequence). CDR3 length: 13 amino acids. The CDR3 loop reads CASSLDRRDTQYF. The CDR3 DNA sequence: TGTGCCAGCAGCTTGGATAGGCGAGATACGCAGTATTTT.

The rearrangement joins TRBV28 to TRBJ1-4; no firm D call. This CDR3 comprises 12 residues. Trimming took 2 bases from V and 7 from J, leaving 5 bases between them. Looked up from germline, CDR1 is MDHEN and CDR2 is SYDVKM. The CDR3 spells CASSLRREKLFF. DNA for the CDR3: TGTGCCAGCAGTTTACGACGTGAAAAACTGTTTTTT. The full variable domain, completed using reference TRBV28 and TRBJ1-4, is DVKVTQSSRYLVKRTGEKVFLECVQDMDHENMFWYRQDPGLGLRLIYFSYDVKMKEKGDIPEGYSVSREKKERFSLILESASTNQTSMYLCASSLRREKLFFGSGTQLSVL.

The table lists this clone with a count of one. J is TRBJ2-7 and V is TRBV25-1; tentative D call: TRBD1 (6 bases). Germline-derived CDR1 and CDR2 are MGHDK and SYGVNS. Trimming cost V 3 bases and J 5 bases, with 17 bases left between them. This CDR3 has 15 amino acids. DNA for the CDR3: TGTGCCAGCAGTGAGTCAACAGGGAGTTTACACGAGCAGTACTTC. Translated: CASSESTGSLHEQYF.

The chain has TRBV6-6 and TRBJ2-7; weak D call: TRBD1 (6 bases). The CDR3 is made up of 15 amino acids. Trimming took off 2 bases at V and 5 bases at J, with 16 bases between the two ends. Germline-derived CDR1 and CDR2 are MNHNY and SVGAGI (reference sequence). CDR3 loop: CASSYAPGEGHEQYF. The CDR3 bases are TGTGCCAGCAGTTACGCGCCAGGGGAAGGCCACGAGCAGTACTTC.

This clone was seen a few times. CDR3 sequence reads: CASSTLTESYEQYF. The CDR3 nucleotides are TGTGCCAGCAGCACCCTTACGGAGTCCTACGAGCAGTACTTC. V and J are TRBV6-5 and TRBJ2-7; D is uncertain. The CDR3 loop spans 14 amino acids. Between the trimmed V and J ends, which lost 6 bases and 1 base, there was a span of 13 bases. The germline V gene encodes CDR1 MNHEY and CDR2 SVGAGI.